This T cell receptor beta chain originates from a study of blood T cells in healthy people across ages. Overall study context: With template switching, about one barcoded beta molecule was captured per two T cells.

With a J-beta primer mix and a sample-barcoded 5' primer, a second PCR ran about 7 to 12 cycles. The template-switch adaptor, which had 12 random nucleotides, put a tag on each cDNA molecule. Each CDR3 protein gets one entry after TCRdb re-called the 5' RACE reads with MiXCR. The data show fewer than 800,000 distinct CDR3 sequences, with roughly 32% seen just once and 15% to 19% held by the top ten. Every sample had a minimum of 6.5 million PBMCs isolated. This clonotype was recorded at least ten times. The source of this sequence is a woman older than 75 in good health. Specimen: blood.

The CDR3 sequence is CASSPGTGLHYGYTF. The CDR3 DNA is TGCGCCAGCAGCCCAGGGACAGGGCTACACTATGGCTACACCTTC. The V call is TRBV5-1, the J call TRBJ1-2; 9 bases map to TRBD1. The CDR3 totals 15 residues. The V gene end was trimmed by 4 bases and the J gene end by 3 bases; junction bases not matched to a gene: 7. CDR1 and CDR2 from the germline V gene are SGHRS and YFSETQ.